This T cell receptor (beta chain) appears in the sequencing data of a study of shared clonotypes between healthy human individuals. Study-wide context: CD4 naive and CD4 memory each took three plates per donor, while CD8 naive took two and CD8 memory one. Regarding the study as a whole: It was the few donors that limited the genetic and exposure-history diversity represented.

For each subset, genomic DNA was distributed in equal portions over several immunoSEQ plates. Measured with immunoSEQ multiplex PCR; TCRdb has only the in-frame clones, and not every one. The table records hundreds of thousands of clones, 95% of them present only once. Concerning this clone: What it binds is not known.

V lost 6 bases and J lost 4, with 8 bases in between. The CDR3 consists of 11 residues. Per germline, CDR1 DFQATT and CDR2 SNEGSKA (reference sequence). As defined, naive CD8 cells were CD45RO-negative and positively selected for CCR7, with terminally differentiated effector memory CD45RA+ cells excluded. The sequence was collected from a woman in her thirties in good health. The chain joins TRBV20-1 to TRBJ2-3; D unclear. Source material: naive CD8+ T cells sorted from blood. CDR3 DNA sequence: TGCAGTGCGAGAACGGCAGATACGCAGTATTTT. Translating gives CSARTADTQYF.